This T cell receptor beta chain was retrieved from a study of T-cell memory formation after mild COVID-19. This clonotype was seen a handful of times. TCRdb re-called the 5' RACE reads with MiXCR, one entry per CDR3 protein. This table holds approximately 260,000 distinct CDR3 sequences, approximately 16% found once. This CDR3 has 15 residues. The ends lost 9 bases at V and 1 base at J; junction bases unmatched: 10. The sequence was obtained from a man aged 18 to 30 who had mild COVID-19 (a few samples of this study predate the infection). Cell type and time point are not known. Specimen: PBMCs or a T cell subset sorted from them (not recorded which). V and J are TRBV12-3 or TRBV12-4 and TRBJ2-5; 8 bases line up with TRBD2. CDR3: CASNVRSGGQETQYF. CDR3 coding DNA: TGTGCCAGTAATGTCCGCAGCGGGGGCCAAGAGACCCAGTACTTC.